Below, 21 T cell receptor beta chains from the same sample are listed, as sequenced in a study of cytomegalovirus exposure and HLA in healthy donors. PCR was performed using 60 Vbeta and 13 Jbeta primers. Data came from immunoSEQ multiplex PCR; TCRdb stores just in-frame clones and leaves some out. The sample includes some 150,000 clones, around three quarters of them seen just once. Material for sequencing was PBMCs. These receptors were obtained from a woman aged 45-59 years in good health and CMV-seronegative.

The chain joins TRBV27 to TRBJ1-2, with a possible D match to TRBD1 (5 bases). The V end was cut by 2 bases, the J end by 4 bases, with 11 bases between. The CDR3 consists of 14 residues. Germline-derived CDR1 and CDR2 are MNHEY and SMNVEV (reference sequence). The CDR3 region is CASSLLPRVYGYTF. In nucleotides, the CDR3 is TGTGCCAGCAGTTTACTCCCCAGGGTCTATGGCTACACCTTC.

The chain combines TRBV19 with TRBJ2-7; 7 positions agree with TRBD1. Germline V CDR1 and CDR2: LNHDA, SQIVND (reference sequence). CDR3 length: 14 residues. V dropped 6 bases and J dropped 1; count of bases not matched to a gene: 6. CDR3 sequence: CASSSGTASYEQYF. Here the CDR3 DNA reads TGTGCCAGTAGCTCCGGGACAGCATCCTACGAGCAGTACTTC. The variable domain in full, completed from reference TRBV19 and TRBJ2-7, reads DGGITQSPKYLFRKEGQNVTLSCEQNLNHDAMYWYRQDPGQGLRLIYYSQIVNDFQKGDIAEGYSVSREKKESFPLTVTSAQKNPTAFYLCASSSGTASYEQYFGPGTRLTVT.

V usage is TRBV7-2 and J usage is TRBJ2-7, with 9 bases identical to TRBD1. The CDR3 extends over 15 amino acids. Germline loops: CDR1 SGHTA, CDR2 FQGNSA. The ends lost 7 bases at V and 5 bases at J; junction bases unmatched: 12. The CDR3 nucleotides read TGTGCCAGCACCCAGGGGGGGACAGGGACCCACGAGCAGTACTTC. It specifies CASTQGGTGTHEQYF.

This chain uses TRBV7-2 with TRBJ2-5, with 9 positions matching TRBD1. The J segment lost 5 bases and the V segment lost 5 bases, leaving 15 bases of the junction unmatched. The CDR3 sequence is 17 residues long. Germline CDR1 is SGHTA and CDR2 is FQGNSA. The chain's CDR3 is CASSPPGHRGRRETQYF. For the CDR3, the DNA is TGTGCCAGCAGCCCCCCCGGCCACAGGGGGCGGCGGGAGACCCAGTACTTC.

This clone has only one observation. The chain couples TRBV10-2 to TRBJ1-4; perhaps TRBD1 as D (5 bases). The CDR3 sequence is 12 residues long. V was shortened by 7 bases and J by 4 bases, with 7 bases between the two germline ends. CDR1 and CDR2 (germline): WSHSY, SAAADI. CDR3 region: CASTDSNEKLFF. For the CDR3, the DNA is TGCGCCAGCACTGACAGTAATGAAAAACTGTTTTTT.

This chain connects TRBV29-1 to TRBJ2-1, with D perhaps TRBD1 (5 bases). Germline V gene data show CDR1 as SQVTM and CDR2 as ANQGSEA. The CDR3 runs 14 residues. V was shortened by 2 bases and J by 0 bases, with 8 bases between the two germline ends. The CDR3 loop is CSVERGSSYNEQFF. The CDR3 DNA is TGCAGCGTTGAAAGGGGTAGCTCCTACAATGAGCAGTTCTTC.

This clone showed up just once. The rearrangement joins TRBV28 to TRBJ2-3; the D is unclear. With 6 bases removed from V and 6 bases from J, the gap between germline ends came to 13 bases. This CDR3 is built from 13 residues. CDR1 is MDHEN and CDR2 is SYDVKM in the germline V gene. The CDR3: CASRANTPDTQYF. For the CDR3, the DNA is TGTGCCAGCAGGGCAAACACCCCCGATACGCAGTATTTT.

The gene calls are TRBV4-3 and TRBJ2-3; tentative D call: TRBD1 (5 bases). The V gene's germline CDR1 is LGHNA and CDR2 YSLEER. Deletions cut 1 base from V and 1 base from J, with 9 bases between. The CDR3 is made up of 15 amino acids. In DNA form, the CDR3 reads TGCGCCAGCAGCCAAGGGGCACAGGGCACAGATACGCAGTATTTT. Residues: CASSQGAQGTDTQYF.

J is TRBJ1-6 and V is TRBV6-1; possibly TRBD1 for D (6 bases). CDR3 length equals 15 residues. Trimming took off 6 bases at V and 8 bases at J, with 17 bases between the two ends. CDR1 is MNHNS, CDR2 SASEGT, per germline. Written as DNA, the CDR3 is TGTGCCAGCAGGGGACAACTTTGGGGTGATTCACCCCTCCACTTT. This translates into CASRGQLWGDSPLHF.

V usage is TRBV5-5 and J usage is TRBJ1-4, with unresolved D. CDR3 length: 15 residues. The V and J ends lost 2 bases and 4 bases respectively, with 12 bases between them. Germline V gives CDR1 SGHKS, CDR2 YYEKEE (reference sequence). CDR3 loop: CASSLGDGINEKLFF. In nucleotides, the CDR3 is TGTGCCAGCAGCTTAGGAGACGGAATTAATGAAAAACTGTTTTTT.

The CDR3 protein is CASSLGLAGGPETQYF. The CDR3 nucleotides read TGTGCCAGCAGCTTGGGACTAGCGGGAGGGCCTGAGACCCAGTACTTC. V gene TRBV11-2 combines with J gene TRBJ2-5, with 16 bases identical to TRBD2. Germline assignment: CDR1 SGHAT and CDR2 FQNNGV. The CDR3 totals 16 residues. V lost 3 bases and J lost 5; bases outside the gene matches: 3. Looking up the rest from reference TRBV11-2 and TRBJ2-5 gives the full variable domain: EAGVAQSPRYKIIEKRQSVAFWCNPISGHATLYWYQQILGQGPKLLIQFQNNGVVDDSQLPKDRFSAERLKGVDSTLKIQPAKLEDSAVYLCASSLGLAGGPETQYFGPGTRLLVL.

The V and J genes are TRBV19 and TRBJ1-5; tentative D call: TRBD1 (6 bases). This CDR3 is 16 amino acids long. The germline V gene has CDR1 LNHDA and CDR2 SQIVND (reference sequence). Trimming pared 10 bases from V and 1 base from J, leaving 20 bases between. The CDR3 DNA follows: TGTGCCACCTCTTGGGGGACATATAGGAGCAATCAGCCCCAGCATTTT. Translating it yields CATSWGTYRSNQPQHF.

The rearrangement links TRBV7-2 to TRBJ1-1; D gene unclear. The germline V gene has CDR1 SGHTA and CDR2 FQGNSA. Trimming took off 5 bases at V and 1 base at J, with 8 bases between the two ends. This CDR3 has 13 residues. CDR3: CASSLRENTEAFF. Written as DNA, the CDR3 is TGTGCCAGCAGCCTGCGCGAGAACACTGAAGCTTTCTTT.

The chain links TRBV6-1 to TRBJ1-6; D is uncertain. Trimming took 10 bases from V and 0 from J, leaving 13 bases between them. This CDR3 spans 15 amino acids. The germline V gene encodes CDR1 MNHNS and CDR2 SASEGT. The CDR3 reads CATVARDSYNSPLHF. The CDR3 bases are TGTGCCACCGTAGCCCGGGACTCCTATAATTCACCCCTCCACTTT.

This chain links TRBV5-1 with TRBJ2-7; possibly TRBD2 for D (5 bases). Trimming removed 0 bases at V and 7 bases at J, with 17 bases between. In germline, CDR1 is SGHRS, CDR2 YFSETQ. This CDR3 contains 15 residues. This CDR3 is CASSLVVGLLEEQYF. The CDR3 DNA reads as TGCGCCAGCAGCTTGGTGGTCGGACTGCTAGAAGAGCAGTACTTC.

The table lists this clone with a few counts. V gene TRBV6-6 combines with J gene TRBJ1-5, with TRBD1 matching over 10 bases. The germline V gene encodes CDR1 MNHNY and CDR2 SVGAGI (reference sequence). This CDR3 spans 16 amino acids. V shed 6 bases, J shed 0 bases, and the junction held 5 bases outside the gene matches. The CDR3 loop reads CASSQRQGASNQPQHF. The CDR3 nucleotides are TGTGCCAGCAGCCAAAGACAGGGGGCTAGCAATCAGCCCCAGCATTTT.

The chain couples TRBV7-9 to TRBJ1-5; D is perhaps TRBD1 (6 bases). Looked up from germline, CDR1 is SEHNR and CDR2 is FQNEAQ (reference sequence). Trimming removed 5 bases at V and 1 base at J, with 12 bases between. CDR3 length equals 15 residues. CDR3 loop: CASSPDRGSNQPQHF. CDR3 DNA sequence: TGTGCCAGCAGCCCGGACAGAGGAAGCAATCAGCCCCAGCATTTT.

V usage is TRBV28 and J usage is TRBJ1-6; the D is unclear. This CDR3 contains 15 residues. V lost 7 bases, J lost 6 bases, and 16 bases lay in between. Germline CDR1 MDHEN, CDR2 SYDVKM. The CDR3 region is CASNRGRQFNSPLHF. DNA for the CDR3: TGTGCCAGCAATCGAGGTCGGCAGTTTAATTCACCCCTCCACTTT.

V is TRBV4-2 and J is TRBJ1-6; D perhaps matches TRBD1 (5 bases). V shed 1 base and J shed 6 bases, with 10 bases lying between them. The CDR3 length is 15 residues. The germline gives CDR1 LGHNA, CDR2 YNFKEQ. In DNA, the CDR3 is TGTGCCAGCAGCCAAGGGCGGGGGGTTAATTCACCCCTCCACTTT. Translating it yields CASSQGRGVNSPLHF.

CDR3 sequence reads: CSVSGQSGDQPQHF. DNA of the CDR3: TGCAGCGTCTCTGGACAGAGTGGAGATCAGCCCCAGCATTTT. The V call is TRBV29-1, the J call TRBJ1-5; a weak D match, TRBD1 (6 bases). The CDR3 has 14 amino acids. From germline, CDR1 is SQVTM and CDR2 ANQGSEA. V was shortened by 6 bases and J by 5 bases, with 17 bases between the two germline ends.

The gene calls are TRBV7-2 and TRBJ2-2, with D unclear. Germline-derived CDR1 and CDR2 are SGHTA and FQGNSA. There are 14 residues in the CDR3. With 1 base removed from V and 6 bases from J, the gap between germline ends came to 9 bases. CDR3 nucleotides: TGTGCCAGCAGCTTAGATGGGCCCTCCGGGGAGCTGTTTTTT. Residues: CASSLDGPSGELFF.